This is a list of T cell receptor beta chains from one sample in a study of CD8+CD57+ T cells in acquired aplastic anemia. TCRdb re-derived calls from the reads in MiXCR, one entry per CDR3 protein. The sample shows 400,000 to 500,000 distinct CDR3 sequences, 60% to 80% of them seen only once. The sequenced sample consisted of sorted CD4+, CD8+, or CD8+CD57+ T cells (not recorded which) from PBMCs. These receptors all come from a human donor in good health, serving as a control. CDR3s include the opening cysteine and the closing phenylalanine or tryptophan. Fields, in order: V gene, clone size, D gene, J gene, CDR3 protein, CDR3 DNA. D genes are given only for firm matches. Rows give clone size only sometimes, using once, few, many, or a class for an expanded clone.

>TRBV7-7|.|.|TRBJ2-7
CASGLLSVASSYEQYF
TGTGCCAGCGGCTTACTCAGTGTGGCCAGTTCCTACGAGCAGTACTTC
>TRBV18|.|TRBD2|TRBJ2-3
CASSPTAGGITDTQYF
TGTGCCAGCTCACCGACAGCGGGGGGAATCACAGATACGCAGTATTTT
>TRBV12-3/TRBV12-4|.|TRBD1|TRBJ1-6
CASSLGQGRRYNSPLHF
TGTGCCAGCAGTCTGGGACAGGGTCGGCGCTATAATTCACCCCTCCACTTT
>TRBV19|.|.|TRBJ1-1
CASNPPGLNTEAFF
TGTGCCAGTAACCCCCCAGGCTTGAACACTGAAGCTTTCTTT
>TRBV11-2|.|.|TRBJ2-1
CASSSVQTSLDEQFF
TGTGCCAGCAGCTCCGTACAGACCTCGCTGGATGAGCAGTTCTTC
>TRBV5-4|.|.|TRBJ1-4
CASSRRAGQRNEKLFF
TGTGCCAGCAGCAGACGGGCAGGCCAACGAAATGAAAAACTGTTTTTT
>TRBV20-1|many|.|TRBJ1-4
CSANLGLGRYNEKLFF
TGCAGTGCTAATCTCGGACTGGGCAGGTATAATGAAAAACTGTTTTTT
>TRBV5-1|.|TRBD2|TRBJ2-5
CASSLGAWEAGGEIPQETQYF
TGCGCCAGCAGCTTGGGCGCCTGGGAAGCGGGGGGGGAGATACCCCAAGAGACCCAGTACTTC
>TRBV6-5|.|.|TRBJ2-7
CASSWGGNEQYF
TGTGCCAGCAGTTGGGGTGGGAACGAGCAGTACTTC
>TRBV9|.|.|TRBJ2-5
CASSEGTQPGPHHF
TGTGCCAGCAGTGAGGGGACTCAGCCAGGACCCCACCACTTC
>TRBV7-8|.|TRBD1|TRBJ2-7
CASSLLTGGNTYAQYF
TGTGCCAGCAGCTTGCTGACAGGGGGGAACACCTACGCGCAGTACTTC
>TRBV19|.|TRBD1|TRBJ1-6
CASSSDRASPLHF
TGTGCCAGTAGTTCAGACAGGGCTTCACCCCTCCACTTT
>TRBV7-2|once|.|TRBJ1-6
CASTSAGDRKAPDHF
TGTGCCAGCACATCCGCGGGGGACCGGAAGGCACCAGACCACTTT
>TRBV9|.|TRBD1|TRBJ2-2
CASSVGGTGGLHLFF
TGTGCCAGCAGCGTCGGCGGGACAGGGGGTCTCCACCTGTTTTTT
>TRBV11-2|many|.|TRBJ2-5
CASSLQLQETQYF
TGTGCCAGCAGCTTACAGCTACAAGAGACCCAGTACTTC
>TRBV10-1|.|.|TRBJ2-7
CASTGSAYEKYF
TGTGCCAGCACAGGAAGTGCCTACGAGAAGTACTTC
>TRBV6-1|.|.|TRBJ1-3
CASRESGVSGNTIYF
TGTGCCAGCAGAGAATCAGGGGTCTCTGGAAACACCATATATTTT
>TRBV7-2|.|.|TRBJ2-1
CASSKEGSDTQYFQQFF
TGTGCCAGCAGCAAAGAGGGGTCTGATACGCAGTATTTTCAGCAGTTCTTC
>TRBV6-5|many|.|TRBJ1-2
CASSLGAVYGYTF
TGTGCCAGCAGCCTCGGGGCCGTCTATGGCTACACCTTC
>TRBV9|.|TRBD2|TRBJ2-5
CASSVDGGGHQETQYF
TGTGCCAGCAGCGTAGATGGCGGGGGTCACCAAGAGACCCAGTACTTC
>TRBV4-3|.|.|TRBJ1-2
CTIRRADGYTF
TGCACCATCAGGAGGGCGGATGGCTACACCTTC
>TRBV2|many|.|TRBJ2-7
CASSAQAPYEQYF
TGTGCCAGCAGTGCCCAGGCGCCCTACGAGCAGTACTTC
>TRBV6-6|many|TRBD1|TRBJ2-6
CASSGQGIRSGANVLTF
TGTGCCAGCAGCGGACAGGGGATCCGCTCTGGGGCCAACGTCCTGACTTTC
>TRBV10-2|.|.|TRBJ1-1
CASSGQSRLAFF
TGTGCCAGCAGTGGACAGTCACGTCTAGCTTTCTTT
>TRBV6-2/TRBV6-3|many|.|TRBJ1-4
CASRTALTARNEKLFF
TGTGCCAGCAGGACCGCTTTGACAGCCAGGAATGAAAAACTGTTTTTT
>TRBV2|.|.|TRBJ1-2
CASREDGRRGYTFGSAF
.
>TRBV27|many|.|TRBJ1-6
CASSLLWGRLLHF
TGTGCCAGCAGCCTCCTCTGGGGGAGACTCCTCCACTTT
>TRBV12-3/TRBV12-4|.|.|TRBJ2-6
CASSFKGGYTEAF
TGTGCCAGCAGTTTCAAGGGGGGGTACACTGAAGCTTTC
>TRBV5-5|.|TRBD1|TRBJ1-2
CASSPGGAGGSGGYTF
TGCGCCAGCAGCCCAGGGGGGGCAGGCGGATCAGGTGGCTACACCTTC
>TRBV20-1|once|TRBD1|TRBJ1-2
CSAGSGTGNYGYTF
TGCAGTGCTGGGTCCGGGACAGGGAACTATGGCTACACCTTC
>TRBV20-1|.|.|TRBJ1-2
CSAPTNSTSYTF
TGCAGTGCTCCTACGAACAGTACTTCGTACACCTTC
>TRBV5-1|many|TRBD1|TRBJ2-1
CASSLEGTGLYEQFF
TGCGCCAGCAGCTTGGAGGGGACAGGGCTCTATGAGCAGTTCTTC
>TRBV20-1|.|.|TRBJ2-5
CSARGARRDPQYF
TGCAGTGCTAGAGGCGCGAGGCGAGATCCCCAGTACTTC
>TRBV20-1|.|.|TRBJ2-1
CSAKKKAHEQFF
TGCAGTGCTAAAAAGAAGGCTCATGAGCAGTTCTTC
>TRBV7-9|.|.|TRBJ2-1
CASSFSGRGTGELF
TGTGCCAGCAGCTTCTCGGGGCGCGGCACCGGGGAGCTCTTC
>TRBV7-2|.|TRBD2|TRBJ2-1
CATSDRASGGALDEQFF
TGTGCCACCAGTGACCGAGCTAGCGGGGGGGCCCTTGATGAGCAGTTCTTC
>TRBV11-3|.|.|TRBJ2-1
CASSLAADNEQFF
TGTGCCAGCAGCTTAGCGGCCGACAATGAGCAGTTCTTC
>TRBV15|many|.|TRBJ1-6
CATSPRPDYNSPLHF
TGTGCCACCAGCCCAAGGCCCGATTATAATTCACCCCTCCACTTT
>TRBV24-1|.|.|TRBJ1-2
CATSDPQGDWDGYTF
TGTGCCACCAGTGATCCACAGGGAGATTGGGACGGCTACACCTTC
>TRBV6-1|.|TRBD1|TRBJ2-7
CASSMGQGRAEQYF
TGTGCCAGCAGCATGGGACAGGGTAGGGCCGAGCAGTACTTC
>TRBV9|.|.|TRBJ1-2
CASSVGRGPTMSNGYTF
TGTGCCAGCAGCGTCGGCAGGGGACCAACAATGAGCAATGGCTACACCTTC
>TRBV25-1|many|TRBD1|TRBJ1-2
CASMGTGRLDYGYTF
TGTGCCAGCATGGGGACAGGGAGATTGGACTATGGCTACACCTTC
>TRBV7-2|many|TRBD1|TRBJ1-2
CASSHSAGQGSGYGYTF
TGTGCCAGCAGCCACTCGGCGGGACAGGGATCAGGCTATGGCTACACCTTC
>TRBV15|many|.|TRBJ1-4
CATGQNEKLFF
TGTGCCACCGGACAGAATGAAAAACTGTTTTTT
>TRBV6-5|.|.|TRBJ2-1
CASRTGPRNEQFF
TGTGCCAGTAGAACGGGACCCCGCAATGAGCAGTTCTTC
>TRBV7-3|.|.|TRBJ1-5
CASRMDRGSNQPQHF
TGTGCCAGCAGAATGGACAGAGGTAGCAACCAGCCCCAGCATTTT
>TRBV10-3|.|.|TRBJ1-2
CAISGSRESYGYTF
TGTGCCATCAGTGGGAGCAGGGAGAGCTATGGCTACACCTTC
>TRBV24-1|.|.|TRBJ1-5
CATSIQPQHF
TGTGCGACAAGTATTCAGCCCCAGCATTTT
>TRBV2|few|TRBD2|TRBJ2-5
CASSELAGQETQYF
TGTGCCAGCAGTGAACTAGCGGGGCAAGAGACCCAGTACTTC
>TRBV7-6|.|.|TRBJ2-3
CASSSVLGSNHTQYF
TGTGCCAGCAGCTCGGTACTGGGTAGCAATCATACCCAGTATTTT
>TRBV5-4|once|.|TRBJ2-5
CASSLTGAQETQYF
TGTGCCAGCAGCTTGACCGGAGCCCAAGAGACCCAGTACTTC
>TRBV19|many|.|TRBJ1-1
CASSNAGKNSAEAFF
TGTGCCAGTAGTAACGCAGGGAAGAATTCCGCGGAAGCTTTCTTT